This T cell receptor (beta chain) was retrieved from a study of blood T cell repertoires in COVID-19. Study at large: The origin of the acute and convalescent COVID-19 samples was the United States, Italy and Spain. From T cells, B-cell-depleted T cells, or PBMCs came the material, which was cDNA or gDNA.

The germline V gene has CDR1 SGDLS and CDR2 YYNGEE. This CDR3 is built from 15 residues. V shed 4 bases and J shed 3 bases, with 16 bases lying between them. In the study's own analysis: Quantification of nucleated cells was approximated via reference gene primer amplification. Sequenced by immunoSEQ multiplex PCR; TCRdb stores in-frame clones only, minus some. The V and J calls and clone size were taken over from that table, and D and trimming were inferred from the DNA. The top ten hold approximately 2.1% of the sample, which has fewer than 450,000 clones, approximately 86% seen once. This TCR was recovered from a middle-aged woman with acute COVID-19. The sample taken for sequencing was PBMCs or T cells enriched from blood (not recorded which). This chain links TRBV9 with TRBJ1-1; D is unresolved. The CDR3 is CASSLNPDQDTEAFF. Written as DNA, the CDR3 is TGTGCCAGCAGCCTCAACCCCGACCAGGACACTGAAGCTTTCTTT.